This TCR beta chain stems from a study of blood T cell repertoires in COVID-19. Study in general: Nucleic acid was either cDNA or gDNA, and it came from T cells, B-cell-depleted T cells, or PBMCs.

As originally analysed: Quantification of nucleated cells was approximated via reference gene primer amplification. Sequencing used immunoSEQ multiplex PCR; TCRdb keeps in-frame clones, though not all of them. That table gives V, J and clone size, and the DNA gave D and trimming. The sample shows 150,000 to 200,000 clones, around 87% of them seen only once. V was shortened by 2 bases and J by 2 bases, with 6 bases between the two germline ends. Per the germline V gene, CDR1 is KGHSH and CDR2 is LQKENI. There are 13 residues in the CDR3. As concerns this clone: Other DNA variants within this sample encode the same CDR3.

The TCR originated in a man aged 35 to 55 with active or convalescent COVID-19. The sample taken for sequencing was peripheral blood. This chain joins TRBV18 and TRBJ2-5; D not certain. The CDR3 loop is CASSPGQQETQYF. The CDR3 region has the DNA TGTGCCAGCTCACCAGGGCAGCAAGAGACCCAGTACTTC.